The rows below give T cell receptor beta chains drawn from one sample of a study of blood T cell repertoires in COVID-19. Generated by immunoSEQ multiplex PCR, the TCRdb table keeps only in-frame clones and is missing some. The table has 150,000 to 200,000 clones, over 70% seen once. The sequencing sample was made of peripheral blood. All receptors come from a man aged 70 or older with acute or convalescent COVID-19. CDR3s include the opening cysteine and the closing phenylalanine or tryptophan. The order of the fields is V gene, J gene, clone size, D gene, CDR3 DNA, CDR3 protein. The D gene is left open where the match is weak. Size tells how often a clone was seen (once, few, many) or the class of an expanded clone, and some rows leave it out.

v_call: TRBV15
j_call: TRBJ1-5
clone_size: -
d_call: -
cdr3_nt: TGTGCCACCAGCAGAGGCGGACAGCCCCGGGGCAATCAGCCCCAGCATTTT
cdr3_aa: CATSRGGQPRGNQPQHF

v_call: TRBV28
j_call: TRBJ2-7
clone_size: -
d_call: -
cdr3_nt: TGTGCCAGCAGTTTATTGAGGGCGCGGAACCCCTACGAGCAGTACTTC
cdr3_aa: CASSLLRARNPYEQYF

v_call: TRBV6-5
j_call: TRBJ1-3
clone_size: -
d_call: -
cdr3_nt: TGTGCCAGCAGTATAGCAAGGAGCTCTGGAAACACCATATATTTT
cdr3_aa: CASSIARSSGNTIYF

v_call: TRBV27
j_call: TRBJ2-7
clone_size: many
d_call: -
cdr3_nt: TGTGCCAGCAGTCCATCGAGAGGGATGCACGAGCAGTACTTC
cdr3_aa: CASSPSRGMHEQYF

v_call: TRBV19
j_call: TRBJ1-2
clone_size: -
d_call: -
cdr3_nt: TGTGCCAGTAACCTGACGGGAGTTGTGGGGGGCTATGGCTACACCTTC
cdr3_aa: CASNLTGVVGGYGYTF

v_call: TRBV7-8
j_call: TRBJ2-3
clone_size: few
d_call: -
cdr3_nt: TGTGCCAGCAGGAGACGGCCGGGGAGCACAGATACGCAGTATTTT
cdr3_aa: CASRRRPGSTDTQYF

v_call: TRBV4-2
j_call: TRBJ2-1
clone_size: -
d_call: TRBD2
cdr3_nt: TGTGCCAGCAGCCAGCCGGGACTAGGCTCCTACAATGAGCAGTTCTTC
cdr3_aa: CASSQPGLGSYNEQFF

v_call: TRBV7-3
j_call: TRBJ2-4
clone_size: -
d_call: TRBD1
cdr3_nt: TGTGCCAGCAGCTATCAGGGGGCGGCGGACATTCAGTACTTC
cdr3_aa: CASSYQGAADIQYF

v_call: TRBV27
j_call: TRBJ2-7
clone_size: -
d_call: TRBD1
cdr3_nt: TGTGCCAGCAGTTTTGCCGGGACAGGGAATTACGAGCAGTACTTC
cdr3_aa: CASSFAGTGNYEQYF

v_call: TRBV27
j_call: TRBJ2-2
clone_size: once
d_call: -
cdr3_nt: TGTGCCAGCATAGCCGGGGGTTTCACCGGGGAGCTGTTTTTT
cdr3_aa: CASIAGGFTGELFF

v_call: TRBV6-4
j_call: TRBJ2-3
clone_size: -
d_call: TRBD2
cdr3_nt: TGTGCCAGCAGTGATTGGGCTAGCGGGGGACGGCAGTATTTT
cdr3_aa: CASSDWASGGRQYF

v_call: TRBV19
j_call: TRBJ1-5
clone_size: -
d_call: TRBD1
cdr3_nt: TGTGCCAGTCGCGAGACAGGGGGCATCAATCAGCCCCAGCATTTT
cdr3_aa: CASRETGGINQPQHF

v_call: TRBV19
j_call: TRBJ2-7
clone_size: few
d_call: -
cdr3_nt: TGTGCCAGTAGTATAGGAGCAGGGACCTACGAGCAGTACTTC
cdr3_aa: CASSIGAGTYEQYF

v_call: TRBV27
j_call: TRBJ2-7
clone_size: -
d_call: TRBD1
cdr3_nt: TGTGCCAGCAGTTTACCGGGACAGGGTCATAAGCAGGAGTACTTC
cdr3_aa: CASSLPGQGHKQEYF

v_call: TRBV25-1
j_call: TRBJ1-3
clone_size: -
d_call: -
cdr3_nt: TGTGCCAGCACTAACCCCGGGATCTCTGGAAACACCATATATTTT
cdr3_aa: CASTNPGISGNTIYF

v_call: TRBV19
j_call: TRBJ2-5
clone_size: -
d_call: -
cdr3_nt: TGTGCCAGTAGTATAGGGAGGGGGGGAGAGACCCAGTACTTC
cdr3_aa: CASSIGRGGETQYF

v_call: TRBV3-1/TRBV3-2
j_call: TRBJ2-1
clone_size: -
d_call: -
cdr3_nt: TGTGCCAGCAGCCAAGATCCCGCTAGCCGGAATGAGCAGTTCTTC
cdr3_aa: CASSQDPASRNEQFF

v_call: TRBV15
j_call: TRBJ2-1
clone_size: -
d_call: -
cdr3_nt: TGTGCCACCAGCAGGGAGGATGAGCAGTTCTTC
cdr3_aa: CATSREDEQFF